This T cell receptor beta chain was recorded in a study of blood T cell dynamics during melanoma immunotherapy. As for the study in general: Metastatic melanoma patients received first-line pembrolizumab or nivolumab plus ipilimumab.

Time point indicated: pre-treatment baseline. At 12 weeks after first infusion, RECIST 1.1 defined response for most patients. On this clone itself: Its specificity is unknown. Sequence at one end of the junction differs from germline and may be a read error.

Here immunoSEQ multiplex PCR was the method, and the copy in TCRdb shows in-frame clones only, minus some. The profile covers 8,500 to 11,000 clones, with 86% appearing a single time and more than 8.5% taken by the ten largest. Study-wide results and limits: At W3, later disease-control patients showed bifurcated PBMC repertoire changes, unlike progressors.

This CDR3 is 15 amino acids long. Looked up from germline, CDR1 is MGHRA and CDR2 is YSYEKL. V gene TRBV4-1 combines with J gene TRBJ2-1; 10 nucleotides match TRBD2. This clonotype originated in a human donor with melanoma. The specimen was blood, collected from a patient treated with checkpoint blockade. The CDR3: CASSQDLSGRAYLIF. CDR3 DNA: TGCGCCAGCAGCCAAGACTTAAGCGGGAGGGCCTATCTGATCTTC.